Listed here are 28 T cell receptor beta chains from one sample, sequenced in a study of tumor-infiltrating lymphocytes in primary liver carcinoma. Germline DNA was also extracted, and blood RNA derived from unsorted whole blood. Synthesis of TCR beta cDNA was carried out from about 540 ng total RNA with a constant-region primer. What produced the TCR beta libraries was three nested multiplex PCR rounds using slightly modified ARM-PCR. A C-beta reverse primer was combined with TRBV1-TRBV30 forward primers in the first two PCR rounds, and each round had ten to eleven cycles. MiXCR, applied by TCRdb to the multiplex PCR reads, yields one record per CDR3 protein. Of fewer than 400,000 distinct CDR3 sequences listed, roughly three fifths are singletons. Source material: peripheral blood. The receptor source for this set is a woman in her 30s with primary liver carcinoma and hepatitis B virus infection.

With regard to this clonotype: A much larger clone differs from this one at a single base, so this may be a read error. The V and J genes are TRBV6-5 and TRBJ2-1; TRBD1 matches at 7 bases. The CDR3 contains 14 residues. Germline CDR1 MNHEY, CDR2 SVGAGI. The CDR3 sequence: CASRPGQSYNGQFF. The CDR3 region has the DNA TGTGCCAGCAGGCCGGGACAGAGCTACAATGGGCAGTTCTTC.

The chain is built from TRBV29-1 and TRBJ1-2; D may be TRBD1 (6 bases). Per the germline V gene, CDR1 is SQVTM and CDR2 is ANQGSEA. The CDR3 sequence is 15 residues long. V lost 6 bases and J lost 3, with 20 bases in between. The CDR3 spells CSVTTTGQTDYGYTF. The CDR3 DNA is TGCAGCGTCACAACGACAGGACAAACGGACTATGGCTACACCTTC. Using reference TRBV29-1 and TRBJ1-2 for the parts outside the CDR3, the full variable domain is SAVISQKPSRDICQRGTSLTIQCQVDSQVTMMFWYRQQPGQSLTLIATANQGSEATYESGFVIDKFPISRPNLTFSTLTVSNMSPEDSSIYLCSVTTTGQTDYGYTFGSGTRLTVV.

The chain carries TRBV6-1 and TRBJ2-7; perhaps TRBD1 as D (6 bases). Trimming took 4 bases from V and 2 from J, leaving 21 bases between them. Germline V gene sequence: CDR1 MNHNS, CDR2 SASEGT. The CDR3 spans 17 residues. CDR3 sequence reads: CASSGATYWDNAYEQYF. The CDR3 nucleotides read TGTGCCAGCAGTGGAGCCACCTATTGGGACAACGCCTACGAGCAGTACTTC.

Comments on this clonotype: A much larger clone differs from this one at a single base, so this may be a read error. The genes are TRBV12-3 or TRBV12-4 and TRBJ1-3, with TRBD1 as a possible D gene (5 bases). The CDR3 spans 15 residues. V was shortened by 11 bases and J by 3 bases, with 20 bases between the two germline ends. CDR3 sequence reads: CARENRGRGGNTIYF. DNA for the CDR3: TGTGCCCGTGAGAACCGGGGTAGGGGTGGAAACACCATATATTTT.

This clonotype showed up just a few times. The chain is built from TRBV13 and TRBJ2-1; D might be TRBD1 (6 bases). This CDR3 comprises 14 residues. Germline CDR1 reads PRHDT; CDR2 reads FYEKMQ (reference sequence). V dropped 4 bases and J dropped 5 bases, with 12 bases sitting between them. The CDR3: CASSSRTDNNEQFF. CDR3 DNA: TGTGCCAGCAGCTCCAGGACAGACAACAATGAGCAGTTCTTC.

As to this clonotype: With a much larger clone just one base away, this may be a read error. The conserved final phenylalanine or tryptophan is absent from the CDR3, which likely points to a read error. The rearrangement links TRBV6-5 to TRBJ2-1, with 7 bases that match TRBD2. With 5 bases clipped from V and 0 bases from J, the junction kept 7 bases outside the gene matches. The length of the CDR3 is 16 residues. Germline V gene data show CDR1 as MNHEY and CDR2 as SVGAGI. The CDR3: CASSEGGGSSYNEQFL. CDR3 sequence (DNA): TGTGCCAGCAGTGAGGGCGGCGGGAGCTCCTACAATGAGCAGTTCCTC.

In its sample, this clonotype was seen a few times. This chain links TRBV6-2 or TRBV6-3 with TRBJ2-1, with 8 bases lining up with TRBD2. Germline V lookup: CDR1 MNHEY, CDR2 SVGEGT. The CDR3 has 17 residues. V shed 6 bases and J 2 bases; nucleotides not matched to a gene: 12. The CDR3 loop is CASSRRSGSHAYNEQFF. As DNA, the CDR3 is TGTGCCAGCAGCCGACGAAGCGGGAGCCATGCCTACAATGAGCAGTTCTTC.

The chain uses TRBV6-2 or TRBV6-3 and TRBJ2-3, with 7 bases fitting TRBD2. With V trimmed by 6 bases and J by 5 bases, 8 bases remained unmatched. The CDR3 spans 14 residues. Germline-derived CDR1 and CDR2 are MNHEY and SVGEGT. CDR3 loop: CASRPALAGDTQYF. CDR3 coding DNA: TGTGCCAGCAGACCTGCATTAGCGGGAGATACGCAGTATTTT.

This clonotype was observed a few times. The genes are TRBV6-6 and TRBJ1-4, with a weak D call TRBD1 (5 bases). The CDR3 runs to 10 residues. Germline-derived CDR1 and CDR2 are MNHNY and SVGAGI (reference sequence). The ends were cut back, 11 bases at V and 6 bases at J, with 7 bases in the middle. In DNA form, the CDR3 reads TGTGCCGGAGGGGATGAAAAACTGTTTTTT. It codes for CAGGDEKLFF.

Worth noting for this clonotype: This sequence may be a read error, since a much larger clone differs from it by one base. V usage is TRBV29-1 and J usage is TRBJ1-2, with TRBD1 matching 7 bases. The germline V gene has CDR1 SQVTM and CDR2 ANQGSEA. This CDR3 region has 14 residues. The CDR3 loop is CIVTTGVGDYGYTF. The CDR3 DNA reads as TGCATCGTAACAACAGGGGTGGGGGACTATGGCTACACCTTC.

Details on this clonotype: A much larger clone is a single base away; this may be a read error. No conserved phenylalanine or tryptophan is present at the end of the CDR3, so a read error is the likely explanation. V gene TRBV11-3 combines with J gene TRBJ2-5; possibly TRBD1 or TRBD2 for D (5 bases each). The CDR3 contains 16 residues. V was clipped by 3 bases and J by 5 bases, with 19 bases between them. Germline assignment: CDR1 SGHNT and CDR2 YENEEA. CDR3 in DNA: TGTGCCAGCAGCTTTAGTCGGGGCCGATCTGGGGAGACCCAGTACCTC. This sequence encodes CASSFSRGRSGETQYL.

Of note for this clonotype: The junction and the germline gene differ at one end; a read error may be behind it. The J gene is TRBJ2-1, the V gene TRBV12-3 or TRBV12-4; a weak D match, TRBD2 (6 bases). CDR3 length: 16 amino acids. The CDR3 nucleotides are TGTGCCAACAGTTTTGGGCGGGGAGGACCCTACAATGAGCAGTTCTTC. Its protein is CANSFGRGGPYNEQFF.

A word on this clonotype: Since the CDR3 does not end with the conserved phenylalanine or tryptophan, this likely comes from a read error. The chain recombines TRBV29-1 with TRBJ2-3; possible D gene TRBD2, 6 bases. From germline, CDR1 is SQVTM and CDR2 ANQGSEA. The CDR3 is 15 residues long. CDR3 coding DNA: TGCAGCGCCGTCGGAGGGCCTTCTAGCACAGATACACAGTATCTT. Translating it yields CSAVGGPSSTDTQYL.

A single count supports this clonotype. Just one base apart from a much larger clone, this may be a read error. The CDR3 spells CASRVGLARIGEQFF. Written as DNA, the CDR3 is TGTGCCAGCAGAGTGGGCCTAGCGAGAATCGGAGAGCAGTTCTTC. The V gene is TRBV6-5, the J gene TRBJ2-1; TRBD2 is a possible D gene (6 bases). The CDR3 is 15 residues long. Trimming took 6 bases from V and 10 from J, leaving 22 bases between them. The germline CDR1 and CDR2 sequences are MNHEY and SVGAGI.

Concerning this clonotype itself: This may be a read error: a much more frequent sequence differs by one nucleotide. The chain has TRBV4-2 and TRBJ2-5, with D perhaps matching TRBD2 (5 bases). V shed 0 bases and J shed 5 bases, with 16 bases lying between them. Germline V CDR1 and CDR2: LGHNA, YNFKEQ. CDR3 length: 16 amino acids. This CDR3 is CASSQDQRARWETQYF. CDR3 in DNA: TGTGCCAGCAGCCAAGATCAGAGGGCCCGATGGGAGACCCAGTACTTC.

This clonotype has at least ten counts. This chain links TRBV11-2 with TRBJ2-7; a possible D gene is TRBD1 (6 bases). Germline V lookup: CDR1 SGHAT, CDR2 FQNNGV. The CDR3 loop spans 14 amino acids. V lost 2 bases and J lost 1, with 9 bases in between. CDR3 in amino acids: CASSLTGSSYEQYF. CDR3 coding DNA: TGTGCCAGCAGCTTAACAGGGTCGTCCTACGAGCAGTACTTC.

With regard to this clonotype: This clone may be a read error of a much larger clone one base away. CDR3 sequence (DNA): TGTACCAGCAGCCCACATTCTAGCACAGATACGCAGTATTTT. Protein product: CTSSPHSSTDTQYF. The chain employs TRBV7-9 and TRBJ2-3; D unresolved. The germline CDR1 and CDR2 sequences are SEHNR and FQNEAQ (reference sequence). This CDR3 spans 14 amino acids. Based on the CDR3 plus reference TRBV7-9 and TRBJ2-3, the full variable domain is DTGVSQNPRHKITKRGQNVTFRCDPISEHNRLYWYRQTLGQGPEFLTYFQNEAQLEKSRLLSDRFSAERPKGSFSTLEIQRTEQGDSAMYLCTSSPHSSTDTQYFGPGTRLTVL.

This clonotype was recorded once. One base away lies a much larger clone, so this may be a sequencing read error. This CDR3 is CTSQKSREGQAGELFF. The CDR3 DNA reads TGTACCAGCCAAAAATCGCGGGAGGGCCAAGCTGGGGAGCTGTTTTTT. The V call is TRBV6-2 or TRBV6-3, the J call TRBJ2-2, with 9 bases matching TRBD2. Germline V CDR1 and CDR2: MNHEY, SVGEGT. This CDR3 comprises 16 residues.

About this clonotype: This may come from a read error, since a much larger clone is one base off. The V gene is TRBV5-5, the J gene TRBJ1-5; 7 nucleotides agree with TRBD1. Germline-derived CDR1 and CDR2 are SGHKS and YYEKEE (reference sequence). After removal of 7 bases from V and 4 bases from J, the junction contained 8 bases not matched to a gene. The CDR3 spans 14 residues. CDR3 protein: CASGTLQGNQPQHF. Written as DNA, the CDR3 is TGTGCCAGCGGCACCCTACAGGGGAATCAGCCCCAGCATTTT. Full variable domain (remainder filled in from reference TRBV5-5 and TRBJ1-5): DAGVTQSPTHLIKTRGQQVTLRCSPISGHKSVSWYQQVLGQGPQFIFQYYEKEERGRGNFPDRFSARQFPNYSSELNVNALLLGDSALYLCASGTLQGNQPQHFGDGTRLSIL.

A few counts support this clonotype. J is TRBJ2-3 and V is TRBV7-9; D not resolved. The length of the CDR3 is 10 residues. The V gene lost 5 bases and the J gene lost 8 bases, with 5 bases spanning the gap. Per the germline V gene, CDR1 is SEHNR and CDR2 is FQNEAQ (reference sequence). CDR3 coding DNA: TGTGCCAGCAGCACCAGTACGCAGTATTTT. It encodes CASSTSTQYF.

This clonotype occurred many times. The chain carries TRBV4-3 and TRBJ2-3, with no clear D. Trimming took off 0 bases at V and 3 bases at J, with 7 bases between the two ends. CDR1 and CDR2 from the germline V gene are LGHNA and YSLEER. This CDR3 is 14 amino acids long. In DNA form, the CDR3 reads TGCGCCAGCAGCCAAGATGTTGATACAGATACGCAGTATTTT. It encodes CASSQDVDTDTQYF.

This clonotype came up once. It may be a read error: a sequence one base away is much more abundant. V usage is TRBV29-1 and J usage is TRBJ2-4; no firm D call. Germline CDR1 SQVTM, CDR2 ANQGSEA. CDR3 size: 10 residues. The CDR3 loop is CSVKENIQHF. CDR3 in DNA: TGCAGCGTTAAGGAGAACATTCAGCACTTC.

In its sample, this clonotype was seen a few times. The J gene is TRBJ1-6, the V gene TRBV6-2 or TRBV6-3; weak D call: TRBD1 (5 bases). V lost 6 bases, J lost 7 bases, and 16 bases lay in between. The CDR3 consists of 15 residues. Per the germline V gene, CDR1 is MNHEY and CDR2 is SVGEGT. CDR3 DNA: TGTGCCAGCAGCGTTTCGGGGACCTGGAATTCACCCCTCCACTTT. It is translated as CASSVSGTWNSPLHF.

This clonotype was seen many times. The chain combines TRBV11-2 with TRBJ2-2; D possibly corresponds to TRBD1 (5 bases). Per the germline V gene, CDR1 is SGHAT and CDR2 is FQNNGV. The CDR3 has 12 residues. Trimming took off 8 bases at V and 3 bases at J, with 7 bases between the two ends. In nucleotides, the CDR3 is TGTGCCAGCCAACAGGACACCGGGGAGCTGTTTTTT. It yields the protein CASQQDTGELFF.

This clonotype was observed at least ten times. The V gene is TRBV11-2, the J gene TRBJ1-5; a weak D match, TRBD1 (6 bases). This CDR3 is built from 15 residues. Germline CDR1 and CDR2: SGHAT and FQNNGV. V lost 4 bases and J 4 bases, leaving 14 bases between the germline ends. The CDR3 region is CASSYQQGLNQPQHF. The CDR3, as DNA: TGTGCCAGCAGCTATCAACAGGGACTTAATCAGCCCCAGCATTTT.

The chain carries TRBV5-4 and TRBJ2-4; possibly TRBD1 for D (6 bases). The V and J ends lost 4 bases and 8 bases respectively, with 16 bases between them. Germline values: CDR1 SGHNT, CDR2 YYREEE (reference sequence). The CDR3 extends over 14 amino acids. The CDR3 protein is CASSTKQGGDIQYF. CDR3 DNA: TGTGCCAGCAGCACGAAACAGGGCGGAGACATTCAGTACTTC.

This clonotype was picked up one time. A much bigger clone sits one base away, suggesting this may be a read error. The chain couples TRBV29-1 to TRBJ2-3, with D tentatively TRBD1 (5 bases). The CDR3 is made up of 11 amino acids. The germline CDR1 and CDR2 sequences are SQVTM and ANQGSEA. Trimming shortened V by 7 bases and J by 10 bases, and 15 bases separated the two germline ends. The CDR3 loop reads CSAVVGQAQYF. CDR3 coding DNA: TGCAGCGCCGTCGTGGGGCAGGCGCAGTATTTT.

To note about this clonotype: A much more abundant neighbour one base away suggests this may be a read error. The V gene is TRBV4-2, the J gene TRBJ2-1, with D perhaps given as TRBD1 or TRBD2 (6 bases each). The CDR3 loop spans 15 amino acids. From germline, CDR1 is LGHNA and CDR2 YNFKEQ. The CDR3 coding sequence is TGTGCCAGCAGCCAAAGAATAGAGGGGGGAGATGAGCTGTTCTTC. It specifies CASSQRIEGGDELFF.